The source of this TCR beta chain is a study of cytomegalovirus exposure and HLA in healthy donors. Trimming shortened V by 4 bases and J by 9 bases, and 13 bases separated the two germline ends. The CDR3 length is 13 residues. CDR1 is WNHNN, CDR2 SYGVQD, per germline (reference sequence). Primers included in the PCR were 60 Vbeta and 13 Jbeta primers. The data were produced by immunoSEQ multiplex PCR, yet TCRdb's version contains in-frame clones alone and is incomplete. The profile shows about 69,000 clones, under 80% of them singletons. The chain carries TRBV10-1 and TRBJ2-1; tentative D call: TRBD2 (6 bases). The receptor was isolated from a male donor in good health and CMV-seropositive. Input material: PBMCs. This CDR3 reads CASSAGRRSEQFF. In DNA form, the CDR3 reads TGCGCCAGCAGTGCAGGGAGGAGGTCTGAGCAGTTCTTC.